The 30 T cell receptor beta chains in this list originate from one sample, sequenced in a study of cytomegalovirus exposure and HLA in healthy donors. The assay was immunoSEQ multiplex PCR, and TCRdb's table has in-frame clones only and misses some. The sample records 90,000 to 120,000 clones, nearly 97% being singletons. Material: PBMCs. The receptors derive from a young woman in good health and CMV-seronegative.

This clone was seen only a few times. This chain joins TRBV27 and TRBJ2-1, with 7 bases aligning to TRBD2. CDR1 is MNHEY and CDR2 is SMNVEV in the germline V gene (reference sequence). Trimming took 1 base from V and 5 from J; bases not matched to a gene: 8. The CDR3 runs 16 residues. CDR3 in amino acids: CASSLFPSGDNNEQFF. The CDR3 nucleotides read TGTGCCAGCAGTTTATTCCCTAGCGGAGATAACAATGAGCAGTTCTTC.

The chain has TRBV5-1 and TRBJ1-6, with 10 positions matching TRBD1. The germline V gene encodes CDR1 SGHRS and CDR2 YFSETQ. V was clipped by 4 bases and J by 9 bases; unmatched bases: 7. CDR3 length: 15 amino acids. CDR3 in amino acids: CASSIGQGVSSPLHF. Written as DNA, the CDR3 is TGCGCCAGCAGCATCGGACAGGGGGTTAGTTCACCCCTCCACTTT. The whole variable domain, filled in from reference TRBV5-1 and TRBJ1-6, reads KAGVTQTPRYLIKTRGQQVTLSCSPISGHRSVSWYQQTPGQGLQFLFEYFSETQRNKGNFPGRFSGRQFSNSRSEMNVSTLELGDSALYLCASSIGQGVSSPLHFGNGTRLTVT.

V is TRBV7-9 and J is TRBJ2-1; D is unresolved. Germline CDR1 and CDR2: SEHNR and FQNEAQ (reference sequence). The CDR3 loop spans 17 amino acids. Trimming stripped 5 bases from V and 0 bases from J, with 17 bases between. CDR3 sequence (DNA): TGTGCCAGCAGCCCTATCCCCGATAAGAGCTCCTACAATGAGCAGTTCTTC. Amino acids: CASSPIPDKSSYNEQFF.

The chain uses TRBV4-1 and TRBJ2-3; D is unclear. V shed 4 bases and J shed 6 bases, with 8 bases lying between them. The CDR3 totals 12 residues. In germline, CDR1 is MGHRA, CDR2 YSYEKL. The CDR3 is CASSLFADTQYF. The CDR3 DNA reads as TGCGCCAGCAGCCTCTTTGCGGATACGCAGTATTTT.

This sequence joins TRBV5-4 and TRBJ1-6; 9 bases map to TRBD1. Per germline, CDR1 SGHNT and CDR2 YYREEE (reference sequence). This CDR3 has 18 amino acids. Trimming cost V 4 bases and J 0 bases; bases outside gene matches: 8. The CDR3 is CASSDGDRVGSYNSPLHF. CDR3 nucleotide sequence: TGTGCCAGCAGCGACGGGGACAGGGTGGGCTCCTATAATTCACCCCTCCACTTT.

CDR3 bases: TGTGCCAGCAGTTACCGGGACAGACTATTTGAAGCTTTCTTT. This sequence encodes CASSYRDRLFEAFF. The chain uses TRBV6-5 and TRBJ1-1, with 7 bases matching TRBD1. This CDR3 contains 14 residues. The V and J ends lost 2 bases and 7 bases, in that order; junction bases with no gene match: 7. From germline, CDR1 is MNHEY and CDR2 SVGAGI.

This clone was seen just once. The CDR3 nucleotides read TGTGCCAGTAGTACGAACCGGGACAGGACCAATCAGCCCCAGCATTTT. Its protein is CASSTNRDRTNQPQHF. V gene TRBV19 combines with J gene TRBJ1-5; 8 nucleotides align to TRBD1. Trimming removed 4 bases from V and 3 bases from J; junction bases left unmatched: 8. Per germline, CDR1 LNHDA and CDR2 SQIVND (reference sequence). This CDR3 spans 16 amino acids.

The CDR3: CASSFRGVQNYGYTF. DNA of the CDR3: TGTGCCAGCAGTTTTCGGGGGGTACAAAACTATGGCTACACCTTC. The chain recombines TRBV28 with TRBJ1-2; D possibly corresponds to TRBD1 (5 bases). Germline V lookup: CDR1 MDHEN, CDR2 SYDVKM. The CDR3 runs 15 residues. Deletions cut 3 bases from V and 2 bases from J, with 13 bases between.

CDR3 bases: TGTGCCAGTACGCGGGACAGCCTCTATGGCTACACCTTC. Translating it yields CASTRDSLYGYTF. The chain uses TRBV19 and TRBJ1-2, with 7 bases aligning to TRBD1. The CDR3 totals 13 residues. The V segment lost 7 bases and the J segment 4 bases; nucleotides outside the gene matches: 6. Germline V gene data show CDR1 as LNHDA and CDR2 as SQIVND (reference sequence). Based on the CDR3 plus reference TRBV19 and TRBJ1-2, the full variable domain is DGGITQSPKYLFRKEGQNVTLSCEQNLNHDAMYWYRQDPGQGLRLIYYSQIVNDFQKGDIAEGYSVSREKKESFPLTVTSAQKNPTAFYLCASTRDSLYGYTFGSGTRLTVV.

This chain connects TRBV4-3 to TRBJ1-3; D not resolved. The CDR3 consists of 18 residues. CDR1 and CDR2 from the germline V gene are LGHNA and YSLEER. Trimming left V 0 bases short and J 0 bases short, with 15 bases between. CDR3 amino acids: CASSQDVGQPHSGNTIYF. CDR3 DNA: TGCGCCAGCAGCCAAGACGTTGGGCAGCCGCACTCTGGAAACACCATATATTTT.

The chain links TRBV4-3 to TRBJ1-2; D ambiguous. The V gene's germline CDR1 is LGHNA and CDR2 YSLEER. The CDR3 sequence is 17 residues long. V shed 0 bases and J shed 2 bases, with 16 bases lying between them. The chain's CDR3 is CASSQEVAGSNNYGYTF. As DNA, the CDR3 is TGCGCCAGCAGCCAAGAGGTGGCGGGGAGCAACAACTATGGCTACACCTTC.

J is TRBJ1-2 and V is TRBV20-1; D call uncertain. Looked up from germline, CDR1 is DFQATT and CDR2 is SNEGSKA (reference sequence). The CDR3 spans 11 residues. The V end lost 5 bases, the J end lost 5 bases, and 9 bases lay between the germline ends. The CDR3 DNA reads as TGCAGTGCTCCTCTCGGGTATGGCTACACCTTC. The encoded protein is CSAPLGYGYTF.

V is TRBV30 and J is TRBJ2-5, with 8 bases aligning to TRBD2. The CDR3 contains 15 residues. J lost 2 bases, V lost 2 bases, and 7 bases had no gene match. The germline gives CDR1 GTSNPN, CDR2 SVGIG (reference sequence). The CDR3 protein is CAWSILAGPQETQYF. CDR3 DNA: TGTGCCTGGAGTATATTAGCGGGGCCTCAAGAGACCCAGTACTTC.

CDR3 region: CASSSFSAGHNEQFF. The CDR3 region has the DNA TGCGCCAGCAGCTCGTTCTCAGCGGGGCACAATGAGCAGTTCTTC. The V gene is TRBV5-1, the J gene TRBJ2-1; 7 bases agree with TRBD2. J gave up 5 bases and V 3 bases, and 8 bases lay outside the gene matches. The CDR3 is made up of 15 amino acids. From germline, CDR1 is SGHRS and CDR2 YFSETQ.

J is TRBJ2-7 and V is TRBV21-1; TRBD2 is the table's D call and was not checked against the DNA. TRBV21-1 is described as a pseudogene. This CDR3 contains 16 residues. The CDR3 coding sequence is TGTGCCAGCAGCAAAGGACTAGCGACTAACAGGGGCGAGCAGTACTTC. It specifies CASSKGLATNRGEQYF.

The V gene is TRBV6-1, the J gene TRBJ2-5; the match to TRBD2 covers 8 bases. The V segment lost 4 bases and the J segment 2 bases; nucleotides outside the gene matches: 9. The CDR3 runs 16 residues. The germline V gene encodes CDR1 MNHNS and CDR2 SASEGT. CDR3 nucleotides: TGTGCCAGCAGTGCACGGGCTAGCGGGTCGCAAGAGACCCAGTACTTC. Protein: CASSARASGSQETQYF.

This rearrangement joins TRBV19 to TRBJ2-1, with 9 bases fitting TRBD1. V gave up 5 bases and J gave up 7 bases; unmatched junction bases: 9. The CDR3 loop spans 15 amino acids. CDR1 LNHDA and CDR2 SQIVND come from the germline V gene (reference sequence). The CDR3: CASSVGTGRANEQFF. CDR3 sequence (DNA): TGTGCCAGTAGTGTAGGGACAGGGAGAGCTAATGAGCAGTTCTTC.

The sample holds a few counts of this clone. V and J are TRBV5-1 and TRBJ2-7, with 7 nucleotides matching TRBD1. The V segment lost 4 bases and the J segment 0 bases; nucleotides outside the gene matches: 10. Germline CDR1 SGHRS, CDR2 YFSETQ. There are 16 residues in the CDR3. Here the CDR3 DNA reads TGCGCCAGCAGCCCAGGACAGGTAATGAGCTCCTACGAGCAGTACTTC. Protein: CASSPGQVMSSYEQYF.

This clone was recorded only once. The chain links TRBV25-1 to TRBJ2-5; 9 nucleotides align to TRBD2. CDR1 is MGHDK, CDR2 SYGVNS, per germline. This CDR3 comprises 14 residues. The V and J ends lost 4 bases and 5 bases, in that order; junction bases with no gene match: 5. CDR3 nucleotide sequence: TGTGCCAGCAGTGCTGCGGGGGGGCCCGAGACCCAGTACTTC. Translating it yields CASSAAGGPETQYF.

On this clone: The limits of the CDR3 on the DNA are not certain, so only TCRdb's listed CDR3 is given. The V gene is TRBV2, the J gene TRBJ2-2; TRBD2, the table's D call, lacks a check against the DNA. The CDR3 length equals 15 residues, ends included. Germline assignment: CDR1 SNHLY and CDR2 FYNNEI. This chain's CDR3 is CASSTSSLPTGELFF.

V is TRBV2 and J is TRBJ2-1; TRBD2 agrees at 9 bases. This CDR3 is 15 amino acids long. From germline, CDR1 is SNHLY and CDR2 FYNNEI. The ends lost 4 bases at V and 9 bases at J; junction bases unmatched: 10. CDR3: CASSGDRGGAFEQFF. The CDR3, as DNA: TGTGCCAGCAGTGGAGATCGCGGGGGGGCTTTTGAGCAGTTCTTC.

This sequence joins TRBV5-8 and TRBJ2-7; no definite D call. Trimming took 1 base from V and 1 from J, leaving 12 bases between them. The CDR3 sequence is 15 residues long. CDR1 is SGHTS and CDR2 is YDEGEE in the germline V gene. The DNA for the CDR3 is TGTGCCAGCAGCTTGACAACAGTACGGTCCTACGAGCAGTACTTC. Translation gives CASSLTTVRSYEQYF.

This sequence joins TRBV19 and TRBJ2-7; D possibly corresponds to TRBD1 (5 bases). CDR3 length equals 15 residues. Germline CDR1 reads LNHDA; CDR2 reads SQIVND (reference sequence). Trimming removed 4 bases from V and 3 bases from J, with 16 bases in between. The CDR3 sequence is CASSKGQGMYYEQYF. Here the CDR3 DNA reads TGTGCCAGTAGTAAAGGGCAGGGTATGTACTACGAGCAGTACTTC.

This clone was detected once. The germline gene is not matched at one end of the junction; a read error may be the cause. The chain combines TRBV5-1 with TRBJ1-6; 7 positions match TRBD1. The CDR3 loop spans 16 amino acids. The germline V gene encodes CDR1 SGHRS and CDR2 YFSETQ. The CDR3 is CASSFTPGTANSPLHF. The CDR3 DNA sequence: TGCGCCAGTAGCTTTACCCCCGGGACAGCAAATTCACCCCTCCACTTT.

The rearrangement uses TRBV28 and TRBJ2-7; 8 nucleotides match TRBD2. The J segment lost 2 bases and the V segment lost 5 bases, leaving 8 bases of the junction unmatched. The CDR3 totals 15 residues. CDR1 is MDHEN and CDR2 is SYDVKM in the germline V gene. The CDR3 here is CASSIRGGGTYEQYF. The CDR3 DNA sequence: TGTGCCAGCAGTATAAGAGGCGGGGGGACCTACGAGCAGTACTTC.

This chain connects TRBV7-2 to TRBJ2-2, with D uncertain. V was pared by 1 base and J by 5 bases, with 14 bases between. The CDR3 extends over 16 amino acids. Germline-derived CDR1 and CDR2 are SGHTA and FQGNSA. CDR3 nucleotide sequence: TGTGCCAGCAGCTTAGAGATGCCCGGGTGGACCGGGGAGCTGTTTTTT. Protein product: CASSLEMPGWTGELFF.

The J gene is TRBJ2-7, the V gene TRBV7-3; 7 nucleotides agree with TRBD1. Trimming at V came to 4 bases and at J to 7 bases, leaving 7 bases not matched to a gene. The CDR3 has 13 amino acids. Per the germline V gene, CDR1 is SGHTA and CDR2 is FQGTGA. CDR3 nucleotides: TGTGCCAGCAGCTGGAACAGGGGCGGGGAGCAGTACTTC. Its translation is CASSWNRGGEQYF.

This clone showed up just once. This chain uses TRBV27 with TRBJ1-6; TRBD1 might be the D (6 bases). Germline assignment: CDR1 MNHEY and CDR2 SMNVEV (reference sequence). The length of the CDR3 is 18 residues. Trimming removed 0 bases at V and 7 bases at J, with 19 bases between. CDR3 region: CASSLSVLGGGPNSPLHF. CDR3 sequence (DNA): TGTGCCAGCAGTTTATCGGTTTTGGGTGGGGGCCCGAATTCACCCCTCCACTTT.

The sample holds one count of this clone. This rearrangement joins TRBV28 to TRBJ1-2; 9 bases map to TRBD1. The J segment lost 7 bases and the V segment lost 5 bases, leaving 11 bases of the junction unmatched. CDR1 and CDR2 from the germline V gene are MDHEN and SYDVKM. This CDR3 comprises 15 residues. CDR3 protein: CASSPRTGEWIGYTF. CDR3 nucleotide sequence: TGTGCCAGCAGTCCTCGGACAGGGGAGTGGATTGGCTACACCTTC.

This clone was counted once. The gene calls are TRBV5-6 and TRBJ1-1; TRBD1 might be the D (5 bases). Trimming cost V 4 bases and J 0 bases, with 7 bases left between them. The V gene's germline CDR1 is SGHDT and CDR2 YYEEEE. The CDR3 is made up of 13 amino acids. The CDR3 coding sequence is TGTGCCAGCAGCAGACAGATGAACACTGAAGCTTTCTTT. Translated, it gives CASSRQMNTEAFF.